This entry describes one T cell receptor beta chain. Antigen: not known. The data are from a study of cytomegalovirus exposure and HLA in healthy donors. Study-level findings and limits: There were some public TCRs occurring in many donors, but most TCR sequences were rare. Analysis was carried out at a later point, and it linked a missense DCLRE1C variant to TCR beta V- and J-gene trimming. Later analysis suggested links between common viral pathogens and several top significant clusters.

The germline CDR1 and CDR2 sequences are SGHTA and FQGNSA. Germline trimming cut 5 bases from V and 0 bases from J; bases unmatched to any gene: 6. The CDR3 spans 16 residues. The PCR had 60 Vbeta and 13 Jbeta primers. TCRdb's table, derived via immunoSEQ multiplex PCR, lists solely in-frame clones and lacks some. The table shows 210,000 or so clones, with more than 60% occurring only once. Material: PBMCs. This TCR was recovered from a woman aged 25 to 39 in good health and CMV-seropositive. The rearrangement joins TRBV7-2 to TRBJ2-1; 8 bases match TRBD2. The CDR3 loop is CASSPIAGTSYNEQFF. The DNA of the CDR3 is TGTGCCAGCAGCCCCATAGCGGGAACCTCCTACAATGAGCAGTTCTTC.